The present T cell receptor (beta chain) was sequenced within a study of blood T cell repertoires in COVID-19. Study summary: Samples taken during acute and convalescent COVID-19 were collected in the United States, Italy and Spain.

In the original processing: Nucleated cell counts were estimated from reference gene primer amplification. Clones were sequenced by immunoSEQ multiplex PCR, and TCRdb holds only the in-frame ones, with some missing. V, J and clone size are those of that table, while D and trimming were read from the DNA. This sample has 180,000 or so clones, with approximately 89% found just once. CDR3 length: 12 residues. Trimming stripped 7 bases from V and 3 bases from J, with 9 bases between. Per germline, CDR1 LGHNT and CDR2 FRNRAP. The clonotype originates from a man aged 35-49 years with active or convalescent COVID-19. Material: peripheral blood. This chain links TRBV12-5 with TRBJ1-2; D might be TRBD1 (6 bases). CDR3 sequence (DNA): TGTGCTAGTGCCCAGGGGTACTATGGCTACACCTTC. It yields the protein CASAQGYYGYTF. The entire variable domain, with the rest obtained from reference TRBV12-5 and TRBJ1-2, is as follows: DARVTQTPRHKVTEMGQEVTMRCQPILGHNTVFWYRQTMMQGLELLAYFRNRAPLDDSGMPKDRFSAEMPDATLATLKIQPSEPRDSAVYFCASAQGYYGYTFGSGTRLTVV.